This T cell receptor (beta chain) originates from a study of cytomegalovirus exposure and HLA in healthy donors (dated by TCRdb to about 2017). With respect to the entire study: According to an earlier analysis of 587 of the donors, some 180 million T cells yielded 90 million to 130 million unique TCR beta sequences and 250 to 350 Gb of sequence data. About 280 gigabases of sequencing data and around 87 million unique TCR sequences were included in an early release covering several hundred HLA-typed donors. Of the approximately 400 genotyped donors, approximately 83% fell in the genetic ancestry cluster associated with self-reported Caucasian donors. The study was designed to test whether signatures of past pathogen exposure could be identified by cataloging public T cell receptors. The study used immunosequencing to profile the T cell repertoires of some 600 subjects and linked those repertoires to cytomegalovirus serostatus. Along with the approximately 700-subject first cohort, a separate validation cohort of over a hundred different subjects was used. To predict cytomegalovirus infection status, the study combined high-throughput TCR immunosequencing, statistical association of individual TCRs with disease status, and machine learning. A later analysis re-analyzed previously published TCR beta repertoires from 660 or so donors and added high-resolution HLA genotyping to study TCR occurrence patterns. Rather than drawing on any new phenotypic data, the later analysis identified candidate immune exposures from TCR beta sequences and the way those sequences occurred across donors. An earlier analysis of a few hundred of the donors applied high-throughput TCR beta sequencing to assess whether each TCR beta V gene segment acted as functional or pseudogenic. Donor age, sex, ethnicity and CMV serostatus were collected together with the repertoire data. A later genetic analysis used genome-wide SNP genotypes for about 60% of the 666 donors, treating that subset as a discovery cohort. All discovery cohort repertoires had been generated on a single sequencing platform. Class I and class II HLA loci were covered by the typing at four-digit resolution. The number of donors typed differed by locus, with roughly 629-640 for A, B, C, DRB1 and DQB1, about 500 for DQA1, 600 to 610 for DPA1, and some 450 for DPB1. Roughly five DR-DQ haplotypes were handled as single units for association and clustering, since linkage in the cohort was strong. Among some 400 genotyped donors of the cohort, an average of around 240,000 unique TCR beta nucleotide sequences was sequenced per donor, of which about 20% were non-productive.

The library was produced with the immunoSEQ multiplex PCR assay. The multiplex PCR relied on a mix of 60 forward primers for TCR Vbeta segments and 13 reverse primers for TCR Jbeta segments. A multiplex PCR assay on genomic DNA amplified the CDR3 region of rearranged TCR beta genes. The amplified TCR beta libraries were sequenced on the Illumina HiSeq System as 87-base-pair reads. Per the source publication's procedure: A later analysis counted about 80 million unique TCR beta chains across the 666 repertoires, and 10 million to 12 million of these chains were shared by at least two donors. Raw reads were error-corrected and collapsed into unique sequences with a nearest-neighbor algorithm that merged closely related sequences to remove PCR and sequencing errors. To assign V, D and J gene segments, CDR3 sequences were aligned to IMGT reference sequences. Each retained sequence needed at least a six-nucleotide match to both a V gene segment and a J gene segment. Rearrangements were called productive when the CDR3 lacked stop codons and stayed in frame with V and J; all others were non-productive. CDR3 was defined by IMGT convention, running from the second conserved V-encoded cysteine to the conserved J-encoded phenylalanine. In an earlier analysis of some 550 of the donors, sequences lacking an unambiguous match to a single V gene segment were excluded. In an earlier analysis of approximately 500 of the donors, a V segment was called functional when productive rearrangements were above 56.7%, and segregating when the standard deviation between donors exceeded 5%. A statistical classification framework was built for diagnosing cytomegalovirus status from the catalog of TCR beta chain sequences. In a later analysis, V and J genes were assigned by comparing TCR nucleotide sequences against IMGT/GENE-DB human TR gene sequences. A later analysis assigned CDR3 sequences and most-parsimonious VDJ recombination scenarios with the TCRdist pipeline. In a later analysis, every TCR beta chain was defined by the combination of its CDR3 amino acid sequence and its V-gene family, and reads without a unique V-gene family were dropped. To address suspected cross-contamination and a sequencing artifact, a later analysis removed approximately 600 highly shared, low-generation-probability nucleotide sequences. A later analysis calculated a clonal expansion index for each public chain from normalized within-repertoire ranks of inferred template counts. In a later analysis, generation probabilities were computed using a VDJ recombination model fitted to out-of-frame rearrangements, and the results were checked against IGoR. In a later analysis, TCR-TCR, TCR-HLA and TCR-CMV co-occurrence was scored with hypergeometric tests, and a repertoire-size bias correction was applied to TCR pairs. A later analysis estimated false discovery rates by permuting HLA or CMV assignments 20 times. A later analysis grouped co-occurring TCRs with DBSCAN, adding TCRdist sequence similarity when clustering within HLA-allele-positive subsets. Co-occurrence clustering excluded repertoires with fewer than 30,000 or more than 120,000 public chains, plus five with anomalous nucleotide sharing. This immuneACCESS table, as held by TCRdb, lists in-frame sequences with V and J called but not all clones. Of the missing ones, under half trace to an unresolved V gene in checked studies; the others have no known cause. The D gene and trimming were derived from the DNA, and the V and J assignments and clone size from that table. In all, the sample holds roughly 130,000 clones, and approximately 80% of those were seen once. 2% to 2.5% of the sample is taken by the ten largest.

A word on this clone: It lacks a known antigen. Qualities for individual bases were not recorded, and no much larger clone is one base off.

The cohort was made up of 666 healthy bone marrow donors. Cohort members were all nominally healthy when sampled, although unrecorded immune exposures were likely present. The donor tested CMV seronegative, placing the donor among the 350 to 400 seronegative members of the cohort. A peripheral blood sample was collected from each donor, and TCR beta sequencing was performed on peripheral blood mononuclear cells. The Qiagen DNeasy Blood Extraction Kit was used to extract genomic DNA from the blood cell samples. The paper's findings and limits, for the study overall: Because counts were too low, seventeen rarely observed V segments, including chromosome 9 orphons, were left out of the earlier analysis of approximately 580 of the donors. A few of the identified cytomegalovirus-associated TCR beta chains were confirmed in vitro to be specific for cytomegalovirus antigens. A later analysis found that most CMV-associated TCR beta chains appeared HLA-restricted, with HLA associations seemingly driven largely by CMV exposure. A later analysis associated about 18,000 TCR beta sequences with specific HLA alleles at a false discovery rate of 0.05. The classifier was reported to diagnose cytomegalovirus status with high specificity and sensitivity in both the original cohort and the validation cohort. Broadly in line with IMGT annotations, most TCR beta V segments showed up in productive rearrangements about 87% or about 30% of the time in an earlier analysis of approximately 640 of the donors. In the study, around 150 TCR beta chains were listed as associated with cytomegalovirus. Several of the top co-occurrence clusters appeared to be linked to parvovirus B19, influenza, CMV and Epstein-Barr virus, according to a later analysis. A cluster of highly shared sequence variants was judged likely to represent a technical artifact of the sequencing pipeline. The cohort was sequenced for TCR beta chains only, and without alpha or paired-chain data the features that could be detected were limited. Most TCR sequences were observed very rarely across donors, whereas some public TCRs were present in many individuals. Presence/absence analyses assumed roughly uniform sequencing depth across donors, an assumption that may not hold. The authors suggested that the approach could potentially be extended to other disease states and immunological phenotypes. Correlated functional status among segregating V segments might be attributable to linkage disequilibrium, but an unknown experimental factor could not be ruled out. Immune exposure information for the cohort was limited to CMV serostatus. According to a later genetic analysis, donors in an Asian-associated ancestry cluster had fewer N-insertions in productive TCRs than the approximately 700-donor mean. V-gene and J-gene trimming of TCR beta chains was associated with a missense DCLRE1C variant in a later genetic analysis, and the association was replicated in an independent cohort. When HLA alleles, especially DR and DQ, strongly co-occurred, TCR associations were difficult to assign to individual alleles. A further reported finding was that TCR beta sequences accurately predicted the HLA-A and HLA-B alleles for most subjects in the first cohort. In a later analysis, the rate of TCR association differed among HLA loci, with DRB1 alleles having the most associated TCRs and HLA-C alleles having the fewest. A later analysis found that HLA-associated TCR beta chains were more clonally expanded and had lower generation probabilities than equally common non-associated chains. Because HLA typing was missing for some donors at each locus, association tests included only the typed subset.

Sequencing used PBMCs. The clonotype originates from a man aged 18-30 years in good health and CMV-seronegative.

Here the CDR3 is given as CASSSSVFTGNTIYF. The DNA sequence is given as TGCGCCAGCTCATCTTCAGTCTTCACTGGAAACACCATATATTTT. The chain couples TRBV5-1 to TRBJ1-3, with no D gene named confidently. Spanning cysteine to phenylalanine, the CDR3 consists of 15 amino acids. CDR3 DNA is the only sequence kept; it has 45 bases, read in frame from the first base. CDR1 and CDR2, per the germline V gene, are SGHRS and YFSETQ. The junction shows trimming of 7 bases on V and 2 bases on J, plus 16 bases between the germline ends.